Below are 8 T cell receptor beta chains sequenced from a single sample in a study of long-term antiretroviral therapy in people with HIV. Sequencing relied on immunoSEQ assay v3.0, run at survey level. Data came from immunoSEQ multiplex PCR; TCRdb stores just in-frame clones and leaves some out. The sample holds more than 25,000 clones, 80% to 90% seen once. Source: unsorted PBMCs, taken 3 years after starting antiretroviral therapy. These receptors came from a man aged 40-49 years with HIV.

The V and J genes are TRBV5-1 and TRBJ2-3; possibly TRBD2 for D (5 bases). Per germline, CDR1 SGHRS and CDR2 YFSETQ. V gave up 3 bases and J gave up 0 bases, with 8 bases separating them. The CDR3 length is 14 residues. This chain's CDR3 is CASSYWESTDTQYF. CDR3 in DNA: TGCGCCAGCAGCTACTGGGAGAGCACAGATACGCAGTATTTT.

V is TRBV4-3 and J is TRBJ2-3; D gene uncertain. The length of the CDR3 is 14 residues. Germline CDR1 reads LGHNA; CDR2 reads YSLEER. The V and J ends lost 4 bases and 2 bases respectively, with 10 bases between them. The CDR3 DNA follows: TGCGCCAGCAGCCTTGGCAGCCTCACAGATACGCAGTATTTT. Its protein product is CASSLGSLTDTQYF.

The V call is TRBV28, the J call TRBJ2-7; D gene uncertain. Germline V gene data show CDR1 as MDHEN and CDR2 as SYDVKM. This CDR3 is 13 amino acids long. Trimming took off 3 bases at V and 4 bases at J, with 10 bases between the two ends. CDR3 DNA: TGTGCCAGCAGTTTGATCTCCCCATACGAGCAGTACTTC. Translated: CASSLISPYEQYF.

The V call is TRBV9, the J call TRBJ2-5; no reliable D call. Trimming left V 4 bases short and J 10 bases short, with 17 bases between. CDR1 is SGDLS and CDR2 is YYNGEE in the germline V gene. CDR3 length: 13 amino acids. DNA for the CDR3: TGTGCCAGCAGCCCCCTGGGCCAACCGGGCCAGTACTTC. Residues: CASSPLGQPGQYF.

The chain couples TRBV18 to TRBJ1-2; D is possibly TRBD1 (5 bases). The germline V gene has CDR1 KGHSH and CDR2 LQKENI. The CDR3 is 14 amino acids. Trimming took off 6 bases at V and 4 bases at J, with 15 bases between the two ends. The DNA for the CDR3 is TGTGCCAGCTCTACCGACCCCGGGACCTATGGCTACACCTTC. It encodes CASSTDPGTYGYTF.

The chain joins TRBV27 to TRBJ1-1; D is unclear. V lost 5 bases, J lost 11 bases, and 15 bases lay in between. Germline V CDR1 and CDR2: MNHEY, SMNVEV (reference sequence). The CDR3 is 12 amino acids. The CDR3 nucleotides read TGTGCCAGCAGTACTACGGGCCGAGGGGCTTTCTTT. It yields the protein CASSTTGRGAFF.

The chain combines TRBV11-2 with TRBJ2-3; D is possibly TRBD2 (6 bases). In germline, CDR1 is SGHAT, CDR2 FQNNGV. The CDR3 is made up of 14 amino acids. Trimming cost V 1 base and J 2 bases, with 7 bases left between them. The CDR3 nucleotides read TGTGCCAGCAGCTTAGGGGACTCCACAGATACGCAGTATTTT. Residues: CASSLGDSTDTQYF.

V usage is TRBV4-3 and J usage is TRBJ2-6, with unresolved D. V was clipped by 3 bases and J by 2 bases, with 11 bases between them. Germline loops: CDR1 LGHNA, CDR2 YSLEER. This CDR3 comprises 16 residues. DNA of the CDR3: TGCGCCAGCAGCCACGAGTGGGGAACTGGGGCCAACGTCCTGACTTTC. Encoded protein: CASSHEWGTGANVLTF.